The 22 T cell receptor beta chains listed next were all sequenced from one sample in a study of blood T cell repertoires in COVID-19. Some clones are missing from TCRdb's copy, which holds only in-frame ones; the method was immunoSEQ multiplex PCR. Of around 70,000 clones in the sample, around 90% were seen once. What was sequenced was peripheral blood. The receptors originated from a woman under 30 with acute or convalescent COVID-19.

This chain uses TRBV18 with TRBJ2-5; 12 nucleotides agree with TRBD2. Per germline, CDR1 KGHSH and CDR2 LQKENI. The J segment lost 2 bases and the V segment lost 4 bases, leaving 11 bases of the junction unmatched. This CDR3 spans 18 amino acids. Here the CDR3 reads CASSHRTSGVLGQETQYF. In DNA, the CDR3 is TGTGCCAGCTCACATCGGACTAGCGGGGTCTTGGGGCAAGAGACCCAGTACTTC.

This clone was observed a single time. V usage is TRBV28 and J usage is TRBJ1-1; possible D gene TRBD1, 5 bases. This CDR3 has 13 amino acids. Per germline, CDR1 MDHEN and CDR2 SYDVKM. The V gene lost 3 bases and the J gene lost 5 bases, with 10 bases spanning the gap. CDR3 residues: CASSFRGRTEAFF. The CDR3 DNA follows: TGTGCCAGCAGTTTTAGGGGTCGAACTGAAGCTTTCTTT.

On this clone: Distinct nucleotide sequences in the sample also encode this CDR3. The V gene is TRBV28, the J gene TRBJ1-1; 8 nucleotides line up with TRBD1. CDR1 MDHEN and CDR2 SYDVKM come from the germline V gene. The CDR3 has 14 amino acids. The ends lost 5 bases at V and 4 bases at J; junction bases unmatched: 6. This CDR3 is CASSRTGLVTEAFF. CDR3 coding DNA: TGTGCCAGCAGTCGGACAGGGTTGGTCACTGAAGCTTTCTTT.

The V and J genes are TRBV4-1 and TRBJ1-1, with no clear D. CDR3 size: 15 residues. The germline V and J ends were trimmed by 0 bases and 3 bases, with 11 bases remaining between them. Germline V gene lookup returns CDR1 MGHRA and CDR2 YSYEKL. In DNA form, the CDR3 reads TGCGCCAGCAGCCAAGATCGAGGCGGCGACACTGAAGCTTTCTTT. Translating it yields CASSQDRGGDTEAFF.

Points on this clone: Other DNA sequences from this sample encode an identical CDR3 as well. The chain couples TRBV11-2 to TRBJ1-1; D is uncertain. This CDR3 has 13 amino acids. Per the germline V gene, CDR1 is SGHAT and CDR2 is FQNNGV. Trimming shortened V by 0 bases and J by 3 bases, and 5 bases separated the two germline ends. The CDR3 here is CASSLDRDTEAFF. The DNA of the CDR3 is TGTGCCAGCAGCTTAGATCGCGACACTGAAGCTTTCTTT. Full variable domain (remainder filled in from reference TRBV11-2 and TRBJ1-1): EAGVAQSPRYKIIEKRQSVAFWCNPISGHATLYWYQQILGQGPKLLIQFQNNGVVDDSQLPKDRFSAERLKGVDSTLKIQPAKLEDSAVYLCASSLDRDTEAFFGQGTRLTVV.

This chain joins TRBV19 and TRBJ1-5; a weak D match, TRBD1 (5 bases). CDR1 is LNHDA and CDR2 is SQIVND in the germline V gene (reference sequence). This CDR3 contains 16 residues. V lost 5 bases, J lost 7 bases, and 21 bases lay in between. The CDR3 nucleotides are TGTGCCAGTAGTCACGTGTGGAGGGGCGCAGGACAGCCCCAGCATTTT. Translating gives CASSHVWRGAGQPQHF. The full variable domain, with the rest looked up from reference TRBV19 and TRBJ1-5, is DGGITQSPKYLFRKEGQNVTLSCEQNLNHDAMYWYRQDPGQGLRLIYYSQIVNDFQKGDIAEGYSVSREKKESFPLTVTSAQKNPTAFYLCASSHVWRGAGQPQHFGDGTRLSIL.

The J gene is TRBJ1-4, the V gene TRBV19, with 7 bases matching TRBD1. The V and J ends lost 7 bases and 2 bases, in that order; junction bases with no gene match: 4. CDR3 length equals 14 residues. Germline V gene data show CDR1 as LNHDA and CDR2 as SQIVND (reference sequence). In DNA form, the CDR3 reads TGTGCCAGTACCTCGACAGGGACTAATGAAAAACTGTTTTTT. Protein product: CASTSTGTNEKLFF.

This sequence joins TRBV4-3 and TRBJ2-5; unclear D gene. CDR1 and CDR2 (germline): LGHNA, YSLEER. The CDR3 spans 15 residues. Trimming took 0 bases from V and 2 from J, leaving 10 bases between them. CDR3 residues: CASSQDWAIQETQYF. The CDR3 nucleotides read TGCGCCAGCAGCCAAGATTGGGCGATACAAGAGACCCAGTACTTC.

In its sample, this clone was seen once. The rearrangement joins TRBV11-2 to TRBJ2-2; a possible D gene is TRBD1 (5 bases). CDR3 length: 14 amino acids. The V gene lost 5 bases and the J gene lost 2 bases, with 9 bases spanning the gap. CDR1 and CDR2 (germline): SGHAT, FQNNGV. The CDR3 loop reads CASSRRGNTGELFF. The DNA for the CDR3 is TGTGCCAGCAGCCGTAGGGGTAACACCGGGGAGCTGTTTTTT.

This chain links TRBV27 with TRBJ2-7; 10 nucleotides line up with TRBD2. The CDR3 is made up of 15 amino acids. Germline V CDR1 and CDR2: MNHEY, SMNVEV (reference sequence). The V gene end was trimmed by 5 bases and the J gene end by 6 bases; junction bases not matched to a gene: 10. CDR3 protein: CASSPLAGVVVEQYF. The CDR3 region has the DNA TGTGCCAGCAGTCCTCTAGCGGGGGTGGTTGTCGAGCAGTACTTC.

The CDR3 coding sequence is TGTGCCAGCAGCTTAATCCGGACAGATACGCAGTATTTT. Its translation: CASSLIRTDTQYF. V gene TRBV11-3 combines with J gene TRBJ2-3; D unclear. The V end lost 2 bases, the J end lost 3 bases, and 6 bases lay between the germline ends. This CDR3 is built from 13 residues. The V gene's germline CDR1 is SGHNT and CDR2 YENEEA.

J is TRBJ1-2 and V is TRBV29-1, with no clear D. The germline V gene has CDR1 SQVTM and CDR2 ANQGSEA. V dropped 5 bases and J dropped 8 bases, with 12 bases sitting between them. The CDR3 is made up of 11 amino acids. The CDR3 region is CSVTDRGGYTF. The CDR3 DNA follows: TGCAGCGTTACGGATCGCGGAGGCTACACCTTC.

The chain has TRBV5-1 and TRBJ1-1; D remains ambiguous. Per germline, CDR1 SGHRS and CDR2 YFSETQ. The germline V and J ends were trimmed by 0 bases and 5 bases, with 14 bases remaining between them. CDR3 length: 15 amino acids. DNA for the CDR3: TGCGCCAGCAGCTTGGCAGGCGGGCCGGGGACTGAAGCTTTCTTT. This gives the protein CASSLAGGPGTEAFF.

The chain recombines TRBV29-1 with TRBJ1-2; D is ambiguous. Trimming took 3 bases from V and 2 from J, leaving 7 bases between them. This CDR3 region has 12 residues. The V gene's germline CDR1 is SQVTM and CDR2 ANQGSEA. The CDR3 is CSVDEENYGYTF. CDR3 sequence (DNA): TGCAGCGTTGATGAAGAGAACTATGGCTACACCTTC.

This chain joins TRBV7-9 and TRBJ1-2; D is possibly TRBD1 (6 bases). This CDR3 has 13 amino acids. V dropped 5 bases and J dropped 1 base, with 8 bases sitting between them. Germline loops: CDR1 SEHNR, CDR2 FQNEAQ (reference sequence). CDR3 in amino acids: CASSTRGNYGYTF. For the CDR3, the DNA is TGTGCCAGCAGCACCAGGGGTAACTATGGCTACACCTTC.

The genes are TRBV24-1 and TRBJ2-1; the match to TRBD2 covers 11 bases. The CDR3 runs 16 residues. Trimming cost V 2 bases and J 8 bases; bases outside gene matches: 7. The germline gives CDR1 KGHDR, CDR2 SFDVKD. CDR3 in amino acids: CATSDSTSGVGDEQFF. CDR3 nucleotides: TGTGCCACCAGTGATTCGACTAGCGGGGTAGGAGATGAGCAGTTCTTC.

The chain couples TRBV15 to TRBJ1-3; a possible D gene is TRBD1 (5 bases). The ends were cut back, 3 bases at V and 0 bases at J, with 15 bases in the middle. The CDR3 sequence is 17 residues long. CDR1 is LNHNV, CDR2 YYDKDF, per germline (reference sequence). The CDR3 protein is CATSSRQSPSSGNTIYF. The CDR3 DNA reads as TGTGCCACCAGCAGCAGACAGTCTCCGAGCTCTGGAAACACCATATATTTT.

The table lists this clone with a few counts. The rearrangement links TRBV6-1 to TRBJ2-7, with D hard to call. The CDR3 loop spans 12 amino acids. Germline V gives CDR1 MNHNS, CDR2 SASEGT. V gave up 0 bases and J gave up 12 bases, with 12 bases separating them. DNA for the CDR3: TGTGCCAGCAGTGAAGCCCCCCAACTACTGTACTTC. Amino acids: CASSEAPQLLYF.

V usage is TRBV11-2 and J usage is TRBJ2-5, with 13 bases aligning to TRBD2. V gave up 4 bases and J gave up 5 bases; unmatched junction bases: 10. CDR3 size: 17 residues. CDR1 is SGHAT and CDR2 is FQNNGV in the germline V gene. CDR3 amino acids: CASSSSALAGGLETQYF. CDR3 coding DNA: TGTGCCAGCAGCTCAAGCGCACTAGCGGGAGGGTTGGAGACCCAGTACTTC.

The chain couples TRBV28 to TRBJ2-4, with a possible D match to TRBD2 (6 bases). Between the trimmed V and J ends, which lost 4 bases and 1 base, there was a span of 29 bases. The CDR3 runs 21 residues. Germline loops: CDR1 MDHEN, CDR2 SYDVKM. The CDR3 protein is CASSWPLLGWDSLRAKNIQYF. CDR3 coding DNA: TGTGCCAGCAGTTGGCCCCTCCTAGGGTGGGACTCTTTAAGGGCCAAAAACATTCAGTACTTC.

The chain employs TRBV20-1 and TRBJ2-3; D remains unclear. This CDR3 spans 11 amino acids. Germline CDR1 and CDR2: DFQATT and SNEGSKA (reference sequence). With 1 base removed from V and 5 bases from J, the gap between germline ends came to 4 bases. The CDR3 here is CSARAGDTQYF. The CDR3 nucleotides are TGCAGTGCTAGAGCAGGAGATACGCAGTATTTT.

In nucleotides, the CDR3 is TGTGCCAGCAGTGACGGAACGGGGGGAACAGATACGCAGTATTTT. It translates to CASSDGTGGTDTQYF. This chain joins TRBV6-4 and TRBJ2-3; 7 bases map to TRBD2. Germline V gene lookup returns CDR1 MRHNA and CDR2 SNTAGT. The CDR3 loop spans 15 amino acids. With V trimmed by 2 bases and J by 3 bases, 5 bases remained unmatched.